A selection of T cell receptor beta chains follows, all from one sample in a study of cytomegalovirus exposure and HLA in healthy donors. Assay used: immunoSEQ multiplex PCR; TCRdb lists only in-frame clones, some missing. Of roughly 120,000 clones listed, about 79% are singletons. Material: PBMCs. Receptors originate from a woman aged 18-30 years in good health and CMV-seronegative. The CDR3 runs from the conserved cysteine through the conserved F or W. D genes are given only for firm matches. Only part of the rows carry a size: once, few, many, or a class if the clone is expanded.

clone_size j_call v_call d_call cdr3_nt cdr3_aa
few TRBJ2-5 TRBV11-3 TRBD2 TGTGCCAGCAGCTCTTGGACTAGCGGGGGAGAGCAAGAGACCCAGTACTTC CASSSWTSGGEQETQYF
few TRBJ1-4 TRBV6-5 NA TGTGCCAGCAGTTATACCGGGAAGAATGAAAAACTGTTTTTT CASSYTGKNEKLFF
NA TRBJ2-7 TRBV9 TRBD1 TGTGCCAGCAGCGTCGGGACAGGGTCTTTCTACGAGCAGTACTTC CASSVGTGSFYEQYF
NA TRBJ1-1 TRBV7-8 NA TGTGCCAGCAGCTCAGGCCAGGAACACACTGAAGCTTTCTTT CASSSGQEHTEAFF
NA TRBJ1-2 TRBV27 TRBD1 TGTGCCAGCAGTTTCAGGGACAGCTATGGCTACACCTTC CASSFRDSYGYTF
NA TRBJ2-5 TRBV6-5 NA TGTGCCAGCAGTTACTCGAAAAACCCGGGGCAAGAGACCCAGTACTTC CASSYSKNPGQETQYF
NA TRBJ1-4 TRBV7-9 NA TGTGCCAGCAGCCCCGCGGGGGAAACGGGGAAACTGTTTTTT CASSPAGETGKLFF
NA TRBJ2-7 TRBV19 TRBD2 TGTGCCAGTAGTCCACGGCGGGAGGGCCGGTACGAGCAGTACTTC CASSPRREGRYEQYF
NA TRBJ2-6 TRBV29-1 TRBD1 TGCAGCGTTCACCTCAGGGGGCAGGCCAACGTCCTGACTTTC CSVHLRGQANVLTF
NA TRBJ2-2 TRBV11-2 NA TGTGCCAGCAGCGTAACAGGCCTGAACACCGGGGAGCTGTTTTTT CASSVTGLNTGELFF
NA TRBJ1-1 TRBV10-3 NA TGTGCCATCAGTGAGAGGGGAGGCACTGAAGCTTTCTTT CAISERGGTEAFF
NA TRBJ1-2 TRBV25-1 NA TGTGCCAGCAGTGCTTCAACCGCACCGGACAGTCCTAACTATGGCTACACCTTC CASSASTAPDSPNYGYTF
NA TRBJ2-3 TRBV15 TRBD1 TGTGCCACCAGCAGAGGACAGGGAGACGTAGATACGCAGTATTTT CATSRGQGDVDTQYF
NA TRBJ2-7 TRBV27 NA TGTGCCAGCAGAGTCGGGGCCGGGGGAAGCTCCTACGAGCAGTACTTC CASRVGAGGSSYEQYF
NA TRBJ1-2 TRBV6-5 NA TGTGCCAGCAGTTCCCGATATAGCAACTATGGCTACACCTTC CASSSRYSNYGYTF
NA TRBJ2-7 TRBV2 TRBD1 TGTGCCAGCACCGGGGGACGGGGTTTGGACAGGGGGCACGAGCAGTACTTC CASTGGRGLDRGHEQYF
few TRBJ2-1 TRBV29-1 NA TGCAGCGTTGAGTTCGGCGGGCAGTTCTTC CSVEFGGQFF
NA TRBJ1-1 TRBV5-1 NA TGCGCCAGCAGCTTACAGGGTGAGACTGAAGCTTTCTTT CASSLQGETEAFF
few TRBJ1-1 TRBV5-1 NA TGCGCCAGCAGCTTGGGAGGGAACACTGAAGCTTTCTTT CASSLGGNTEAFF
once TRBJ2-7 TRBV5-1 TRBD2 TGCGCCAGCAGCGCCGGTCCAGGGACTAGAAGGGGCGAGCAGTACTTC CASSAGPGTRRGEQYF
NA TRBJ2-3 TRBV7-8 NA TGTGCCAGCAGGACCGGGGGAGATACGCAGTATTTT CASRTGGDTQYF
NA TRBJ2-1 TRBV27 TRBD2 TGTGCCAGCGGTAGCGGGTTGAGCTCCTACAATGAGCAGTTCTTC CASGSGLSSYNEQFF
once TRBJ2-3 TRBV28 TRBD2 TGTGCCAGCAGTTTATCACTGGGAGCGGGAGGTTCAGATACGCAGTATTTT CASSLSLGAGGSDTQYF
NA TRBJ2-1 TRBV5-1 TRBD2 TGCGCCAGCAGATATACTAGCGGGAGGTTAAATGAGCAGTTCTTC CASRYTSGRLNEQFF
NA TRBJ2-3 TRBV5-1 NA TGCGCCAGCACCTCCGGACATTTTGATACGCAGTATTTT CASTSGHFDTQYF
NA TRBJ1-2 TRBV7-6 NA TGTGCCAGCAGCCCCGGACAGCTCTATGGCTACACCTTC CASSPGQLYGYTF
few TRBJ1-4 TRBV5-1 NA TGCGCCAGCAGCCCCACGGAGGGGAGGCTAAAACTGTTTTTT CASSPTEGRLKLFF
NA TRBJ2-3 TRBV7-2 NA TGTGCCAGCAGCGAGTGGACAGCCACAGATACGCAGTATTTT CASSEWTATDTQYF
NA TRBJ2-1 TRBV4-2 TRBD2 TGTGCCAGCAGCCAAGGGGTGGGAGGGCCGGGTAATGAGCAGTTCTTC CASSQGVGGPGNEQFF
NA TRBJ1-2 TRBV6-6 TRBD1 TGTGCCAGCAGTGGGCCCCCTACAGGGGATCCATATGGCTACACCTTC CASSGPPTGDPYGYTF
NA TRBJ1-4 TRBV6-5 NA TGTGCCAGCAGACAGGCTGAAAAACTGTTTTTT CASRQAEKLFF